The 20 T cell receptor beta chains below were found in one sample sequenced in a study of technical replicates of blood from a few donors. TCRdb's table, derived via immunoSEQ multiplex PCR, lists solely in-frame clones and lacks some. The repertoire has fewer than 75,000 clones, roughly 93% of them found once; the top ten carry approximately 0.25%. The sequenced sample consisted of T cells isolated from PBMCs. The receptors were gathered from a human donor in good health.

The rearrangement joins TRBV27 to TRBJ2-1; 8 bases are shared with TRBD1. J gave up 6 bases and V 2 bases, and 3 bases lay outside the gene matches. The CDR3 sequence is 14 residues long. Germline assignment: CDR1 MNHEY and CDR2 SMNVEV (reference sequence). CDR3 loop: CASSLAGGFNEQFF. The CDR3 coding sequence is TGTGCCAGCAGTTTAGCAGGGGGCTTCAATGAGCAGTTCTTC.

CDR3 bases: TGTGCCAGCAGTCCGACAGGGGGCTTGGATGAGCAGTTCTTC. Its translation is CASSPTGGLDEQFF. The chain recombines TRBV6-6 with TRBJ2-1; 10 nucleotides align to TRBD1. This CDR3 region has 14 residues. The V gene end was trimmed by 5 bases and the J gene end by 8 bases; junction bases not matched to a gene: 6. From germline, CDR1 is MNHNY and CDR2 SVGAGI (reference sequence).

The rearrangement uses TRBV7-9 and TRBJ2-3, with D perhaps TRBD1 (6 bases). CDR3 size: 13 residues. CDR1 and CDR2 (germline): SEHNR, FQNEAQ (reference sequence). V was pared by 7 bases and J by 6 bases, with 14 bases between. The DNA of the CDR3 is TGTGCCAGCACCCCACAGGGAAGGGATACGCAGTATTTT. Translation: CASTPQGRDTQYF.

The chain employs TRBV7-3 and TRBJ2-5, with 8 bases aligning to TRBD1. CDR3 length: 15 residues. Germline values: CDR1 SGHTA, CDR2 FQGTGA. The ends lost 0 bases at V and 2 bases at J; junction bases unmatched: 2. CDR3: CASSLTRTGQETQYF. Written as DNA, the CDR3 is TGTGCCAGCAGCTTAACTAGGACAGGGCAAGAGACCCAGTACTTC.

The rearrangement joins TRBV14 to TRBJ2-6, with D perhaps matching TRBD2 (7 bases). The CDR3 runs to 16 residues. Trimming removed 8 bases at V and 4 bases at J, with 18 bases between. Germline V gene sequence: CDR1 SGHDN, CDR2 FVKESK. DNA of the CDR3: TGTGCCAGCCGGGGGGCGAACCTCGCCGGGGCCAACGTCCTGACTTTC. This codes for CASRGANLAGANVLTF.

The V and J genes are TRBV7-9 and TRBJ1-2; no clear D. V lost 5 bases to trimming and J lost 0 bases, with 19 bases between them. The CDR3 contains 17 residues. The germline V gene has CDR1 SEHNR and CDR2 FQNEAQ (reference sequence). The CDR3 DNA reads as TGTGCCAGCAGCCCCTCGGCGGGAACGACTACTAACTATGGCTACACCTTC. It specifies CASSPSAGTTTNYGYTF.

The chain combines TRBV6-5 with TRBJ1-2, with 7 bases aligning to TRBD1. Germline lookup yields CDR1 MNHEY and CDR2 SVGAGI. The CDR3 is made up of 15 amino acids. V shed 5 bases, J shed 2 bases, and the junction held 8 bases outside the gene matches. The DNA of the CDR3 is TGTGCCAGCAGTCCCCGGACAGGATCAAACTATGGCTACACCTTC. It encodes CASSPRTGSNYGYTF.

The chain links TRBV7-8 to TRBJ2-1, with D perhaps matching TRBD2 (6 bases). Between the trimmed V and J ends, which lost 0 bases and 4 bases, there was a span of 19 bases. CDR3 size: 18 residues. The germline V gene has CDR1 SGHVS and CDR2 FQNEAQ. The CDR3 loop reads CASSLARGGSGPYNEQFF. In nucleotides, the CDR3 is TGTGCCAGCAGCTTAGCGAGGGGTGGGAGCGGGCCATACAATGAGCAGTTCTTC.

This chain links TRBV9 with TRBJ2-1; no firm D call. This CDR3 contains 12 residues. Trimming took off 4 bases at V and 7 bases at J, with 9 bases between the two ends. Germline CDR1 SGDLS, CDR2 YYNGEE. Here the CDR3 DNA reads TGTGCCAGCAGCCCCCCGCTAAATGAGCAGTTCTTC. Residues: CASSPPLNEQFF.

CDR3 in DNA: TGCGCCAGCAGGGAGGTAGCGGGATACAATGAGCAGTTCTTC. Translating it yields CASREVAGYNEQFF. The rearrangement joins TRBV4-1 to TRBJ2-1; 8 bases line up with TRBD2. CDR3 size: 14 residues. The germline V gene encodes CDR1 MGHRA and CDR2 YSYEKL. Unmatched junction bases numbered 5, after V lost 6 bases and J lost 4 bases.

This chain connects TRBV5-4 to TRBJ1-4, with D unresolved. The CDR3 covers 15 residues. V lost 3 bases, J lost 0 bases, and 9 bases lay in between. The germline V gene encodes CDR1 SGHNT and CDR2 YYREEE (reference sequence). Here the CDR3 DNA reads TGTGCCAGCAGCTATCGTCAGTCAACTAATGAAAAACTGTTTTTT. This encodes CASSYRQSTNEKLFF.

This chain joins TRBV11-3 and TRBJ1-2; D unclear. The CDR3 covers 13 residues. V lost 2 bases to trimming and J lost 4 bases, with 8 bases between them. Germline V gene data show CDR1 as SGHNT and CDR2 as YENEEA. The CDR3, as DNA: TGTGCCAGCAGCTTAACAACAGTCTATGGCTACACCTTC. Protein product: CASSLTTVYGYTF. Full variable domain (missing parts from reference TRBV11-3 and TRBJ1-2): EAGVVQSPRYKIIEKKQPVAFWCNPISGHNTLYWYLQNLGQGPELLIRYENEEAVDDSQLPKDRFSAERLKGVDSTLKIQPAELGDSAVYLCASSLTTVYGYTFGSGTRLTVV.

The V and J genes are TRBV30 and TRBJ2-6, with 7 positions matching TRBD1. Germline CDR1 GTSNPN, CDR2 SVGIG (reference sequence). This CDR3 is built from 17 residues. J lost 0 bases, V lost 1 base, and 6 bases had no gene match. In DNA, the CDR3 is TGTGCCTGGAGTGCCGGACAGGTGTTCTCTGGGGCCAACGTCCTGACTTTC. The encoded protein is CAWSAGQVFSGANVLTF.

The chain joins TRBV28 to TRBJ1-3; 8 bases match TRBD1. The CDR3 loop spans 15 amino acids. After removal of 5 bases from V and 0 bases from J, the junction contained 3 bases not matched to a gene. Per the germline V gene, CDR1 is MDHEN and CDR2 is SYDVKM. This chain's CDR3 is CASSPGQGSGNTIYF. CDR3 coding DNA: TGTGCCAGCAGTCCCGGACAGGGCTCTGGAAACACCATATATTTT.

This clone turned up a few times. The chain links TRBV7-9 to TRBJ1-1; D is possibly TRBD1 (5 bases). Deletions cut 3 bases from V and 7 bases from J, with 12 bases between. This CDR3 is built from 13 residues. Germline V CDR1 and CDR2: SEHNR, FQNEAQ (reference sequence). In DNA form, the CDR3 reads TGTGCCAGCAGCTTCCCAGGGCTAAGTGAAGCTTTCTTT. Translated: CASSFPGLSEAFF.

J is TRBJ2-5 and V is TRBV7-3, with TRBD1 identical over 7 bases. CDR1 is SGHTA and CDR2 is FQGTGA in the germline V gene. V gave up 5 bases and J gave up 7 bases; unmatched junction bases: 19. The CDR3 has 17 residues. CDR3 amino acids: CASSPSGTDPTKGTQYF. The CDR3 DNA reads TGTGCCAGCAGCCCAAGTGGGACAGACCCGACGAAAGGGACCCAGTACTTC.

V and J are TRBV28 and TRBJ1-1; TRBD1 agrees at 10 bases. The CDR3 is made up of 14 amino acids. From germline, CDR1 is MDHEN and CDR2 SYDVKM. After removal of 5 bases from V and 6 bases from J, the junction contained 6 bases not matched to a gene. The CDR3 sequence is CASSVHGQGAEAFF. Here the CDR3 DNA reads TGTGCCAGCAGTGTCCACGGACAGGGGGCTGAAGCTTTCTTT.

DNA of the CDR3: TGTGCCAGCAGTTTATTAGCGGGCCAGTCCTACGAGCAGTACTTC. It codes for CASSLLAGQSYEQYF. This rearrangement joins TRBV27 to TRBJ2-7; TRBD2 matches 7 bases. The V gene end was trimmed by 1 base and the J gene end by 1 base; junction bases not matched to a gene: 4. The CDR3 spans 15 residues. In germline, CDR1 is MNHEY, CDR2 SMNVEV (reference sequence).

V gene TRBV11-2 combines with J gene TRBJ1-1; 8 bases are a match to TRBD1. Germline V gene lookup returns CDR1 SGHAT and CDR2 FQNNGV. There are 17 residues in the CDR3. The trim removed 5 bases at V and 1 base at J, leaving 12 bases unmatched. CDR3 in amino acids: CASSLKPGGLKNTEAFF. In nucleotides, the CDR3 is TGTGCCAGCAGCCTAAAACCAGGGGGCTTGAAGAACACTGAAGCTTTCTTT.

The chain links TRBV11-2 to TRBJ2-7, with D tentatively TRBD1 (6 bases). Germline loops: CDR1 SGHAT, CDR2 FQNNGV. V lost 3 bases and J 8 bases, leaving 20 bases between the germline ends. The CDR3 totals 15 residues. The CDR3 DNA follows: TGTGCCAGCAGCTTGGTGTCACAGACAGGCTGGAAGCAGTACTTC. This translates into CASSLVSQTGWKQYF.